This T cell receptor beta chain was retrieved from a study of OX40 agonist ivuxolimab in advanced cancers. Overall study context: Three individuals attained partial responses, comprising one hepatocellular carcinoma case and two cutaneous melanoma cases.

The CDR3 runs 16 residues. Trimming stripped 3 bases from V and 0 bases from J, with 9 bases between. CDR1 is MGHRA, CDR2 YSYEKL, per germline. Sequenced by immunoSEQ multiplex PCR; TCRdb stores in-frame clones only, minus some. There are 48,000 or so clones in the sample; about 81% occur only once, and about 7.2% lies in the top ten. This receptor was obtained from an adult with an advanced solid tumor such as melanoma, head and neck, liver or kidney cancer. Source: CD4+ or CD8+ T cells sorted from blood, taken in a trial of the OX40 agonist ivuxolimab. The rearrangement links TRBV4-1 to TRBJ1-6; D is uncertain. CDR3 loop: CASSQAPASYNSPLHF. The CDR3 DNA follows: TGCGCCAGCAGCCAGGCCCCTGCCTCCTATAATTCACCCCTCCACTTT.